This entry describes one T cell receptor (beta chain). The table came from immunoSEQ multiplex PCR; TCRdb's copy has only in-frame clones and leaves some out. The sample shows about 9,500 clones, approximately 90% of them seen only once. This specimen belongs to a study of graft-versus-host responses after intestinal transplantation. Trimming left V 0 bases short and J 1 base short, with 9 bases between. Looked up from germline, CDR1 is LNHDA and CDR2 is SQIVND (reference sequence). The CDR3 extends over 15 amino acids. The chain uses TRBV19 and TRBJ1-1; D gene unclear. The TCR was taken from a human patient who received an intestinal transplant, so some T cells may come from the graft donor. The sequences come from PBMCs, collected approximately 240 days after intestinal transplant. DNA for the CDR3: TGTGCCAGTAGTATAGACCCGGACTCGAACACTGAAGCTTTCTTT. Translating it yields CASSIDPDSNTEAFF. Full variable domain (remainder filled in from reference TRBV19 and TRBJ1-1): DGGITQSPKYLFRKEGQNVTLSCEQNLNHDAMYWYRQDPGQGLRLIYYSQIVNDFQKGDIAEGYSVSREKKESFPLTVTSAQKNPTAFYLCASSIDPDSNTEAFFGQGTRLTVV.